Listed below are T cell receptor beta chains from one sample, sequenced in a study of cytomegalovirus exposure and HLA in healthy donors. The protocol was immunoSEQ multiplex PCR, while the TCRdb copy is restricted to in-frame clones and leaves out a portion. The repertoire holds 150,000 to 200,000 clones, with 80% to 90% as singletons. Sequences were obtained from PBMCs. These receptors were obtained from a man between 18 and 29 years old in good health and CMV-seropositive. Each CDR3 is given with its conserved first and last residue. A D gene is named only where the DNA matches it firmly. The size of a clone is reported for some rows only, either as once, few or many, or as a class for expanded clones.

CDR3 DNA	CDR3 protein	V gene	J gene	clone size	D gene
TGTGCTGCAGCGGGGGGGAACCAAGAGACCCAGTACTTC	CAAAGGNQETQYF	TRBV30	TRBJ2-5	-	TRBD2
TGTGCCAGCAGCGTAGCTGGGCCCAGCCACACCATATATTTT	CASSVAGPSHTIYF	TRBV9	TRBJ1-3	-	-
TGTGCCAGCAGCCCGGGACACTCGGAAGGCTACACCTTC	CASSPGHSEGYTF	TRBV14	TRBJ1-2	-	-
TGTGCCAGCAGCTCCCGACTCACGGGGGACGAGCAGTACTTC	CASSSRLTGDEQYF	TRBV13	TRBJ2-7	-	-
TGTGCCAGCAGTGCAACCGCTACTGGAAACACCATATATTTT	CASSATATGNTIYF	TRBV6-5	TRBJ1-3	-	-
TGTGCCAGCAGCTTACAGGATCGCCTTAGCAATCAGCCCCAGCATTTT	CASSLQDRLSNQPQHF	TRBV7-2	TRBJ1-5	-	-
TGTGCCAGCAGCTTAGTCGTGACAACCACTGAAGCTTTCTTT	CASSLVVTTTEAFF	TRBV11-2	TRBJ1-1	-	-
TGTGCCAGCAGTTCACGTACAGGGGTTAACACTGAAGCTTTCTTT	CASSSRTGVNTEAFF	TRBV27	TRBJ1-1	-	TRBD1
TGTGCCTGGAGTGTACGGGGACAGTACAATCAGCCCCAGCATTTT	CAWSVRGQYNQPQHF	TRBV30	TRBJ1-5	few	TRBD1
TGTGCCAGCAGGGGGGGCTACGAGCAGTACTTC	CASRGGYEQYF	TRBV6-5	TRBJ2-7	-	-
TGTGCCAGCAGTTTATTTTTAGAAATTTATGGAAAACTGTTTTTT	CASSLFLEIYGKLFF	TRBV28	TRBJ1-4	-	-
TGTGCCAGCAGCTTGTACAGCGGGGACGGTACGCAGTATTTT	CASSLYSGDGTQYF	TRBV5-4	TRBJ2-3	-	TRBD2
TGTGCCAGCAGCCAAAGGGGCACCGGGGAGCTGTTTTTT	CASSQRGTGELFF	TRBV14	TRBJ2-2	-	-
TGTGCCAGCTCACCGGGACTAGCGGACGAGCAGTACTTC	CASSPGLADEQYF	TRBV18	TRBJ2-7	-	TRBD2
TGTGCCAGCAGTCCGCGACAGGGGCTTATCTATGGCTACACCTTC	CASSPRQGLIYGYTF	TRBV6-5	TRBJ1-2	-	TRBD1
TGTGCCAGCGGGGATTCCGGGACAAACTATGGCTACACCTTC	CASGDSGTNYGYTF	TRBV28	TRBJ1-2	-	-
TGCAGCGTTGAGGGGACTAGCGGGGGGTCCTACAATGAGCAGTTCTTC	CSVEGTSGGSYNEQFF	TRBV29-1	TRBJ2-1	-	TRBD2
TGTGCCAGCAACATCCTACGCGGGGGGGCAGCGATTGAGCAGTACTTC	CASNILRGGAAIEQYF	TRBV27	TRBJ2-7	-	TRBD2
TGCGCCAGCAGCTTGGCCAACAGGGGTCTAACCGGGGAGCTGTTTTTT	CASSLANRGLTGELFF	TRBV5-1	TRBJ2-2	-	TRBD1
TGTGCCAGTAGTGTATACAGGAACACTGAAGCTTTCTTT	CASSVYRNTEAFF	TRBV19	TRBJ1-1	-	-
TGTGCCAGTAGTCAAGGACAGGGCCGATGGCCCCAGCATTTT	CASSQGQGRWPQHF	TRBV19	TRBJ1-5	-	TRBD1
TGTGCCAGCAGCGCCGGGGGGGCTTCAAATGAGCAGTTCTTC	CASSAGGASNEQFF	TRBV2	TRBJ2-1	-	TRBD2
TGTGCCAGCAGCTGGTCGACAGCGAGCTCCTATAATTCACCCCTCCACTTT	CASSWSTASSYNSPLHF	TRBV5-5	TRBJ1-6	-	-
TGTGCCAGCAGCTTGGGGGTAGCGGGCCGGCCGGAAGAGACCCAGTACTTC	CASSLGVAGRPEETQYF	TRBV5-6	TRBJ2-5	once	TRBD2
TGTGCCAGCAGCGTAGGGCGACTCAGCGGAAACACAGATACGCAGTATTTT	CASSVGRLSGNTDTQYF	TRBV9	TRBJ2-3	few	-
TGTGCCAGCAGTGACGAAGGGACAGGGACTAATGGCCACACCTTC	CASSDEGTGTNGHTF	TRBV6-4	TRBJ1-2	-	TRBD1
TGCAGCGTGTCAGGCGGCCTGGGACTGACTGGCTACACCTTC	CSVSGGLGLTGYTF	TRBV29-1	TRBJ1-2	-	-
TGTGCCAGCAGCTTTGTCAGGGGCGGAAGTTCCTATGGCTACACCTTC	CASSFVRGGSSYGYTF	TRBV5-4	TRBJ1-2	-	-
TGTGCCAGCGGGCCGCAAGAGACCCAGTACTTC	CASGPQETQYF	TRBV25-1	TRBJ2-5	-	-
TGTGCCATCAGAGGGACAGGGGGCGAGCAGTACTTC	CAIRGTGGEQYF	TRBV10-3	TRBJ2-7	few	TRBD1
TGTGCCAGCAGTTCTCCAACACTAGCGGGGATACAAGAGACCCAGTACTTC	CASSSPTLAGIQETQYF	TRBV2	TRBJ2-5	once	TRBD2
TGTGCCAGTATGGAGGGGCCGAATCTTAATTCACCCCTCCACTTT	CASMEGPNLNSPLHF	TRBV19	TRBJ1-6	-	-
TGTGCCAGCAGCCTACGCGGGACCGCTTACAATGAGCAGTTCTTC	CASSLRGTAYNEQFF	TRBV7-3	TRBJ2-1	-	-